Below, 11 T cell receptor beta chains from the same sample are listed, as sequenced in a study of T cell responses to AZD1222 COVID-19 vaccine. Produced via immunoSEQ multiplex PCR; TCRdb's table is partial and in-frame only. The repertoire includes roughly 77,000 clones, more than 85% of them detected once, and under 5% sits in the top ten. The sample consisted of peripheral blood, taken 28 days after the second AZD1222 dose. All receptors derive from an adult who received the AZD1222 COVID-19 vaccine.

The chain combines TRBV28 with TRBJ1-4; D might be TRBD1 (5 bases). This CDR3 is built from 12 residues. Looked up from germline, CDR1 is MDHEN and CDR2 is SYDVKM. Deletions cut 6 bases from V and 11 bases from J, with 13 bases between. The CDR3 nucleotides read TGTGCCAGCAGATTCCTGGGGGGGAAACTGTTTTTT. Its protein product is CASRFLGGKLFF.

Here the CDR3 DNA reads TGTGCCAGCAGCGCAGCCCCGAGCTCCTACAATGAGCAGTTCTTC. Its translation: CASSAAPSSYNEQFF. The rearrangement joins TRBV5-6 to TRBJ2-1, with unresolved D. Trimming stripped 4 bases from V and 0 bases from J, with 11 bases between. The CDR3 covers 15 residues. Germline V gene lookup returns CDR1 SGHDT and CDR2 YYEEEE.

This chain connects TRBV15 to TRBJ2-1; D possibly corresponds to TRBD2 (5 bases). The V end was cut by 6 bases, the J end by 8 bases, with 14 bases between. Germline CDR1 is LNHNV and CDR2 is YYDKDF (reference sequence). The CDR3 extends over 13 amino acids. CDR3 residues: CATRPGLAHEQFF. The DNA for the CDR3 is TGTGCCACCAGGCCGGGTCTAGCCCATGAGCAGTTCTTC.

The chain carries TRBV30 and TRBJ1-5; D remains unclear. CDR1 and CDR2 from the germline V gene are GTSNPN and SVGIG (reference sequence). There are 11 residues in the CDR3. V dropped 1 base and J dropped 9 bases, with 7 bases sitting between them. The CDR3 nucleotides are TGTGCCTGGAGTGCCCCCGGGCCCCAGCATTTT. This gives the protein CAWSAPGPQHF.

This chain joins TRBV7-9 and TRBJ2-1; 12 bases are shared with TRBD2. J gave up 8 bases and V 3 bases, and 5 bases lay outside the gene matches. The CDR3 consists of 15 residues. The germline V gene has CDR1 SEHNR and CDR2 FQNEAQ (reference sequence). The CDR3, as DNA: TGTGCCAGCAGCTTCCCTAGCGGGAGGGGAGATGAGCAGTTCTTC. Its translation is CASSFPSGRGDEQFF.

V gene TRBV7-6 combines with J gene TRBJ1-5; D remains unclear. Per germline, CDR1 SGHVS and CDR2 FNYEAQ. The CDR3 extends over 12 amino acids. Trimming cost V 5 bases and J 4 bases, with 6 bases left between them. CDR3 loop: CASSGLNQPQHF. In DNA, the CDR3 is TGTGCCAGCAGCGGACTTAATCAGCCCCAGCATTTT.

V is TRBV14 and J is TRBJ2-7; 7 nucleotides match TRBD2. The CDR3 length is 14 residues. Germline assignment: CDR1 SGHDN and CDR2 FVKESK. Trimming took 6 bases from V and 2 from J; bases not matched to a gene: 7. The CDR3 region has the DNA TGTGCCAGCAGACTGGGGGGGGGAACCTACGAGCAGTACTTC. It is translated as CASRLGGGTYEQYF.

The J gene is TRBJ1-4, the V gene TRBV15; D is possibly TRBD1 (6 bases). This CDR3 has 14 amino acids. The germline gives CDR1 LNHNV, CDR2 YYDKDF (reference sequence). The V end lost 9 bases, the J end lost 3 bases, and 14 bases lay between the germline ends. CDR3 region: CATQKGGSNEKLFF. The CDR3, as DNA: TGTGCCACACAGAAAGGGGGGTCTAATGAAAAACTGTTTTTT.

This sequence joins TRBV7-8 and TRBJ1-2; D remains unclear. CDR1 is SGHVS and CDR2 is FQNEAQ in the germline V gene. V was cut by 3 bases and J by 8 bases, with 13 bases left in between. This CDR3 spans 13 amino acids. The CDR3, as DNA: TGTGCCAGCAGCTTCCGACGGACGACGGGCTACACCTTC. Encoded protein: CASSFRRTTGYTF.

This chain joins TRBV6-2 or TRBV6-3 and TRBJ2-1; D not certain. Germline V lookup: CDR1 MNHEY, CDR2 SVGEGT. V gave up 6 bases and J gave up 0 bases, with 12 bases separating them. The CDR3 has 15 amino acids. The chain's CDR3 is CASSRTSFSYNEQFF. CDR3 in DNA: TGTGCCAGCAGCCGAACTTCCTTCTCCTACAATGAGCAGTTCTTC.

This chain uses TRBV29-1 with TRBJ2-5; D call uncertain. V was shortened by 4 bases and J by 2 bases, with 8 bases between the two germline ends. The length of the CDR3 is 12 residues. Germline values: CDR1 SQVTM, CDR2 ANQGSEA. In DNA, the CDR3 is TGCAGCGTTGTGAGAGGACAAGAGACCCAGTACTTC. Translation: CSVVRGQETQYF.